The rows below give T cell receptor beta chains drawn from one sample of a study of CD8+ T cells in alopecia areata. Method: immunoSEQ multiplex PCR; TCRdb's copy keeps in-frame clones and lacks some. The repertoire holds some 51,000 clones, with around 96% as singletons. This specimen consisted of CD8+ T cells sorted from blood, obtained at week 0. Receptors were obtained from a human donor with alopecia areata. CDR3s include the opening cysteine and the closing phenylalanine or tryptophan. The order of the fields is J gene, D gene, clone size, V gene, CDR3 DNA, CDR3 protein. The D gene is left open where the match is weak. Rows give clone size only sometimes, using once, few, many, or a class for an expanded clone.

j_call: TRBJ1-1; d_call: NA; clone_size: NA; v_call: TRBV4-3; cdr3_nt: TGCGCCAGCAGCAGGATTTCAGGGGTCACTGAAGCTTTCTTT; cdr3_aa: CASSRISGVTEAFF
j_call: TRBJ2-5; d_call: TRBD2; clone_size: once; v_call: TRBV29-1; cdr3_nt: TGCAGCGTTGAAGAGCGGGAGGATTGGACCCAGTACTTC; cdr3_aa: CSVEEREDWTQYF
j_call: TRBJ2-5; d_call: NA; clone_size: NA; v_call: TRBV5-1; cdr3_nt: TGCGCCAGCAGCTTGGGACCGACTATTTGGGAGACCCAGTACTTC; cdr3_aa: CASSLGPTIWETQYF
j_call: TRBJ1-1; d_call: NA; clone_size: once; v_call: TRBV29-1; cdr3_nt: TGCAGCGCCGTGTATATTCGGGCAGGACCATCGAACACTGAAGCTTTCTTT; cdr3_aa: CSAVYIRAGPSNTEAFF
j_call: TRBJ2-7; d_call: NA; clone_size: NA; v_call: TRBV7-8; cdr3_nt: TGTGCCAGCAGCCCCGGACAGCTTCCCTACGAGCAGTACTTC; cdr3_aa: CASSPGQLPYEQYF
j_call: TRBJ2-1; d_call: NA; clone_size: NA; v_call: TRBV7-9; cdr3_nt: TGTGCCAGCAGCTTATTCGGGGAGGTGCAGTTCTTC; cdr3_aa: CASSLFGEVQFF
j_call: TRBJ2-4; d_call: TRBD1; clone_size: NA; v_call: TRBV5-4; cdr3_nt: TGTGCCAGCAGCTCCTACACAGGGGGCGACAAAAACATTCAGTACTTC; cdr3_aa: CASSSYTGGDKNIQYF
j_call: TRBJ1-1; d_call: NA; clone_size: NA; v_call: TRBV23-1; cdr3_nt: TGCGCCAGCGAGGAAAGCATCTTGAACACTGAAGCTTTCTTT; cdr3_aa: CASEESILNTEAFF
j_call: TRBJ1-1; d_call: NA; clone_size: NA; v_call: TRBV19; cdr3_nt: TGTGCCAGTAGTTTAGTGCTCTTCGGCGCCGAGGCTTTCTTT; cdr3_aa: CASSLVLFGAEAFF
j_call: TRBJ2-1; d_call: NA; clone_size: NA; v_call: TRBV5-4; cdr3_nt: TGTGCCAGCAGCTTGACGAGGAGCTCCTACAATGAGCAGTTCTTC; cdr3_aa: CASSLTRSSYNEQFF
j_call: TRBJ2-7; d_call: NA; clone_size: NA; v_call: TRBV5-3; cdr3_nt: TGTGCCAGAAGCTTGAAGGATGGAAACCACGAGCAGTACTTC; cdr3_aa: CARSLKDGNHEQYF
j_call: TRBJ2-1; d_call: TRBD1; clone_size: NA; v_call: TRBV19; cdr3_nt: TGTGCCAGTATTAGCCCGTGGGACAGGGGCCACAATGAGCAGTTCTTC; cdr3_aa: CASISPWDRGHNEQFF
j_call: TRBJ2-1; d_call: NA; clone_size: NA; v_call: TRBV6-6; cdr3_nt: TGTGCCAGCAGTTACTCGGGGGCTGATGAGCAGTTCTTC; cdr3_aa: CASSYSGADEQFF
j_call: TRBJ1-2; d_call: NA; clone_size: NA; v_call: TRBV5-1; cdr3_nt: TGCGCCAGCAGCTTGGCCGGCATAGGCCGGGAAGGCGATGGCTACACCTTC; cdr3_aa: CASSLAGIGREGDGYTF
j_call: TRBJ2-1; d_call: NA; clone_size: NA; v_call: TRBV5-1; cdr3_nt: TGCGCCAGCGGTCCTAGGTGGAATGAGCAGTTCTTC; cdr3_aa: CASGPRWNEQFF
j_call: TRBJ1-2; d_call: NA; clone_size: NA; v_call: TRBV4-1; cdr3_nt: TGCGCCAGCAGCCAAGATCCGCTATTCGGCTATGGCTACACCTTC; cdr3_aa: CASSQDPLFGYGYTF
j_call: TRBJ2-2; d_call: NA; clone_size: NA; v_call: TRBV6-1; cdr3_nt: TGTGCCAGCAGTGAACCGCTAGCCGGGGAGCTGTTTTTT; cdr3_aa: CASSEPLAGELFF
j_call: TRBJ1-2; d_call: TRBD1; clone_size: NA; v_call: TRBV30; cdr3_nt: TGTGCCTGGAGTACAGGGGTCAGTGGCTACACCTTC; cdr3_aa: CAWSTGVSGYTF
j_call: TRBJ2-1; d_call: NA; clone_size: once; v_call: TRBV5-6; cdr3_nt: TGTGCCAGCAGCTTGGACTACAATGAGCAGTTCTTC; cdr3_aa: CASSLDYNEQFF
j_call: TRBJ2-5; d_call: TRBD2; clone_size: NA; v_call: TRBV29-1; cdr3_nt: TGCAGCGTCGCTGGGACTAGCCGGATTCGAGAGACCCAGTACTTC; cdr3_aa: CSVAGTSRIRETQYF
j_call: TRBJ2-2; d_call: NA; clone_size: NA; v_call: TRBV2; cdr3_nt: TGTGCCAGCATGGGGCGAACCGGGGAGCTGTTTTTT; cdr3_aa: CASMGRTGELFF
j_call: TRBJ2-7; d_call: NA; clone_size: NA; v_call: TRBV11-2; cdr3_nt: TGTGCCAGCAGCCCCGCCGTTATCTACGAGCAGTACTTC; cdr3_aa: CASSPAVIYEQYF
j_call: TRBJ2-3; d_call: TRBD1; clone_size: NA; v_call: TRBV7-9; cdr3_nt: TGTGCCACCGGGACAGGGGGCACAGATACGCAGTATTTT; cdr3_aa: CATGTGGTDTQYF
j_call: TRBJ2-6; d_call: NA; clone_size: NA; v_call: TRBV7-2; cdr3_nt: TGTGCCAGCAGCTTAGGGACACTTGGGGCCAACGTCCTGACTTTC; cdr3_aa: CASSLGTLGANVLTF
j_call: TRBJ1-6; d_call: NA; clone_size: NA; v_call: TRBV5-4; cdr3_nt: TGTGCCAGCAGCTTGAACCAGAGCTCCTATAATTCACCCCTCCACTTT; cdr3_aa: CASSLNQSSYNSPLHF
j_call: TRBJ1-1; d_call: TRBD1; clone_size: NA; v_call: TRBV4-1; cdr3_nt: TGCGCCAGCAGCCAAACGACGACAGGGGGAAACACTGAAGCTTTCTTT; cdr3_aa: CASSQTTTGGNTEAFF
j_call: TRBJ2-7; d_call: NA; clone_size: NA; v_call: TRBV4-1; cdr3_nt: TGCGCCAGCAGCCCCGTTCTACGAGGTGAGACAGAGTACTTC; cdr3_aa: CASSPVLRGETEYF
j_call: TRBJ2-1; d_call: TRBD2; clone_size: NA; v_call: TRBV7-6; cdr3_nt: TGTGCCAGCAGCTCCGGGACTAGCGCTCTTGAGCAGTTCTTC; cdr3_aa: CASSSGTSALEQFF
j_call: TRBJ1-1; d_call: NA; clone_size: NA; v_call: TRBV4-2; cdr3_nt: TGTGCCAGCAGCCACGAGGGGGGAACTGAAGCTTTCTTT; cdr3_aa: CASSHEGGTEAFF
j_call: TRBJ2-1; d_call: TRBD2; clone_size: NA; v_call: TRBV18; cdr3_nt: TGTGCCAGCTCACCGACATTTAGCGGGGGGGTGAACAATGAGCAGTTCTTC; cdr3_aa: CASSPTFSGGVNNEQFF
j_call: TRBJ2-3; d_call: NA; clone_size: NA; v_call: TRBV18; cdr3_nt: TGTGCCAGCTCACCCCCCCGGGGAAGCACAGATACGCAGTATTTT; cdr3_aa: CASSPPRGSTDTQYF
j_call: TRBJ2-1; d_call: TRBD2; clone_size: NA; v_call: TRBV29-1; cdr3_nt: TGCAGCGTTACTTTAGCGGGGGGTATGTACAATGAGCAGTTCTTC; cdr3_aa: CSVTLAGGMYNEQFF
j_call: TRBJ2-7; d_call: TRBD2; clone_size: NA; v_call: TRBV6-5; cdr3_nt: TGTGCCAGCAGTTACGAAGGACTAGCGTACGACGAGCAGTACTTC; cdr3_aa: CASSYEGLAYDEQYF
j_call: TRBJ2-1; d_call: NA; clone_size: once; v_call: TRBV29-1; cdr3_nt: TGCAGCGTGTCCCCGGCAAACTACAATGAGCAGTTCTTC; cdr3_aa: CSVSPANYNEQFF
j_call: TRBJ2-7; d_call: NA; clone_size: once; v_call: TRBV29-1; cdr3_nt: TGCAGCGGGTCAAACGGGGCCACCTACGAGCAGTACTTC; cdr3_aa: CSGSNGATYEQYF
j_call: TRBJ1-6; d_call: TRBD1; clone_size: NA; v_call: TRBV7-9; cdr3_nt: TGTGCCAGCAGCTCGACAGGGTCCATGAATTCACCCCTCCACTTT; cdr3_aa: CASSSTGSMNSPLHF
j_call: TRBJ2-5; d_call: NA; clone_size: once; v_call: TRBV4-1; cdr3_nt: TGCGCCAGCAGCCAAGTAAAGGGGGACCAAGAGACCCAGTACTTC; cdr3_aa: CASSQVKGDQETQYF
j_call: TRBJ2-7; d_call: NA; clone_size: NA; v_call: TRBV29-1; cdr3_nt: TGCAGCGTTGAAGTGCCGGGGTCGGACTTGCCCCGCTACGAGCAGTACTTC; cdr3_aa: CSVEVPGSDLPRYEQYF
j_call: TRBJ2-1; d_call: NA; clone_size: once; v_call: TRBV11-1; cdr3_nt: TGTGCCAGCAGCTCAGTCGGTGATGAGCAGTTCTTC; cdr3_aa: CASSSVGDEQFF
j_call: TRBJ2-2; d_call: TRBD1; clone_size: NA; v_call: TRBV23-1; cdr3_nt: TGCGCCAGCAGTCAAGACACCGGGACAGGGGGCGCATTTCACGGGGAGCTGTTTTTT; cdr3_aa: CASSQDTGTGGAFHGELFF
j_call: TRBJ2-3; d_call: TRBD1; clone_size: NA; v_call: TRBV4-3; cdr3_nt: TGCGCCAGCAGCGACGGCGTGGGGACAGGGACAGATACGCAGTATTTT; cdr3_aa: CASSDGVGTGTDTQYF
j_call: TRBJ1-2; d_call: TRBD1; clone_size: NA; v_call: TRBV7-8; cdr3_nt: TGTGCCAGCAGCGCCGAGACAGGGTCGAACTATGGCTACACCTTC; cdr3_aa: CASSAETGSNYGYTF
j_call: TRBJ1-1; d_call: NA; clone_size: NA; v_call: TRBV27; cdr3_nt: TGTGCCAGCACTCCAAGGATGGATTGGACTGAAGCTTTCTTT; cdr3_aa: CASTPRMDWTEAFF
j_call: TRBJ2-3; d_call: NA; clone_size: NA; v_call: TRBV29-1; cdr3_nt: TGCAGCGTTGATGAGGGCCCTCTGGGGGATACGCAGTATTTT; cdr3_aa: CSVDEGPLGDTQYF
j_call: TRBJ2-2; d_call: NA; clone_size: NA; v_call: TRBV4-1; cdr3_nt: TGCGCCAGCCGGAGGACCGGGGAGCTGTTTTTT; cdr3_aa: CASRRTGELFF
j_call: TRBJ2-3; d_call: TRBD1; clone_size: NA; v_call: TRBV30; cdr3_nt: TGTGCCTGGAGTGTTGGAACAGGGGGTACAGATACGCAGTATTTT; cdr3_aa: CAWSVGTGGTDTQYF
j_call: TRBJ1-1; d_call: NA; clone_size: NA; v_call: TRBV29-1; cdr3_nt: TGCAGCGTTGAAGTTTCGGGCACTGAAGCTTTCTTT; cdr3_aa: CSVEVSGTEAFF
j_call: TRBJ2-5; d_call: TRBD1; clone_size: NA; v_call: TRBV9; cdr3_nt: TGTGCCAGCAGCGTAGACGAAGGGGGCGGTTTTAAAGAGACCCAGTACTTC; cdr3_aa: CASSVDEGGGFKETQYF
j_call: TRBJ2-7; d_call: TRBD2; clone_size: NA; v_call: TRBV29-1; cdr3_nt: TGCAGCGTTTGTTTAGCGGGGGGACTGGACTACGAGCAGTACTTC; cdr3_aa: CSVCLAGGLDYEQYF
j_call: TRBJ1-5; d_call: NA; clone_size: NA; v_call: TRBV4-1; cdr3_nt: TGCGCCAGCAGCCAAGTCTTAGACAGCAATCAGCCCCAGCATTTT; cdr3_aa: CASSQVLDSNQPQHF
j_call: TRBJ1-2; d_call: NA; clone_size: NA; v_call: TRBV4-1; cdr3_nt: TGCGCCAGCAGCCAGGAGGGTGGCTATGGCTACACCTTC; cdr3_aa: CASSQEGGYGYTF
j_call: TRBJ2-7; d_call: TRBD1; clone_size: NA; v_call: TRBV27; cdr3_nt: TGTGCCAGCAGAACCGGGACAGGGTACGAGCAGTACTTC; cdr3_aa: CASRTGTGYEQYF
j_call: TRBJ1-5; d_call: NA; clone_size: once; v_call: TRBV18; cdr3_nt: TGTGCCAGCTCTCTCACCTCCGGAGGGACCTATAGCAATCAGCCCCAGCATTTT; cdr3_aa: CASSLTSGGTYSNQPQHF
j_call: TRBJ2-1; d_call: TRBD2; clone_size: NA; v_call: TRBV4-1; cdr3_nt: TGCGCCAGCAGCCAAGATCTAGCGGGGGGATACAATGAGCAGTTCTTC; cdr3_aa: CASSQDLAGGYNEQFF